These T cell receptor beta chains were read from a single sample in a study of T-cell memory formation after mild COVID-19. TCRdb itself ran the 5' RACE reads through MiXCR, one entry per CDR3 protein. This sample has around 470,000 distinct CDR3 sequences, with about 20% found just once. The source material was PBMCs or a T cell subset sorted from them (not recorded which). These receptors were collected from an adult woman who had mild COVID-19 (a few samples of this study predate the infection). Cell type and time point are not known. Each CDR3 is given with its conserved first and last residue. The D gene is left open where the match is weak. Clone sizes are given selectively: once, few, many, or a class where the clone is expanded.

cdr3_nt	cdr3_aa	d_call	v_call	j_call	clone_size	cdr3_length
TGTGCCAGCAGCTTCCTGGGACAGAGCCAAGAGACCCAGTACTTC	CASSFLGQSQETQYF	TRBD1	TRBV5-4	TRBJ2-5	-	15
TGCGCCAGCAGCTGGAGAGGGACGCGTCAAGAGACCCAGTACTTC	CASSWRGTRQETQYF	-	TRBV5-1	TRBJ2-5	-	15
TGTGCCAGCAGCTTAAGCGGCAGCTTGAACAATGAGCAGTTCTTC	CASSLSGSLNNEQFF	-	TRBV11-1	TRBJ2-1	-	15
TGTGCCAGCAGCTATGTAACAGTGAGCTCTGGAAACACCATATATTTT	CASSYVTVSSGNTIYF	-	TRBV7-9	TRBJ1-3	few	16
TGTGCCAGCAGGGGACAGGCGAAACACTCTGGGGCCAACGTCCTGACTTTC	CASRGQAKHSGANVLTF	TRBD1	TRBV12-3/TRBV12-4	TRBJ2-6	-	17
TGTGCCAGCTCCTGGACTAGCTCAAATGAGCAGTTCTTC	CASSWTSSNEQFF	TRBD2	TRBV6-2/TRBV6-3	TRBJ2-1	-	13
TGCGCCAGCAGCCAAGATGTAAACCGCAATCAGCCCCAGCATTTT	CASSQDVNRNQPQHF	-	TRBV4-3	TRBJ1-5	few	15
TGCGCCAGCAGCCAAGCGGACAGGGACTCAAATGAGCAGTTCTTC	CASSQADRDSNEQFF	TRBD1	TRBV4-3	TRBJ2-1	-	15
TGTGCCAGCAGCCTCGGTTTCATGACATGGACCCAGTACTTC	CASSLGFMTWTQYF	-	TRBV7-9	TRBJ2-5	-	14
TGTGCCAGCAGCTTAGGAGGGACAGGGGCTGGCTACACCTTC	CASSLGGTGAGYTF	TRBD1	TRBV7-9	TRBJ1-2	few	14
TGTGCCAGCAGTCTCGGGACTAGCGTCCTGACAGATACGCAGTATTTT	CASSLGTSVLTDTQYF	TRBD2	TRBV12-3/TRBV12-4	TRBJ2-3	few	16
TGTGCCATCAGTGAACGACAGGGGTTGATATTCTATAATTCACCCCTCCACTTT	CAISERQGLIFYNSPLHF	TRBD1	TRBV10-3	TRBJ1-6	few	18
TGTGCCAGTAGTATCTTAGTGTTGAAGACCGCTAGCAATCAGCCCCAGCATTTT	CASSILVLKTASNQPQHF	-	TRBV19	TRBJ1-5	-	18
TGCGCCAGCAGTGGGAGGGAATTCTATGGCTACACCTTC	CASSGREFYGYTF	-	TRBV10-2	TRBJ1-2	few	13
TGTGCCACCAGCAGAGGCAGGTGGGACTCCGCTTCCTACAATGAGCAGTTCTTC	CATSRGRWDSASYNEQFF	-	TRBV15	TRBJ2-1	few	18
TGTGCCAGCTCACCATACTTGAGCGGGAGGTTGACTACGTTAGATACGCAGTATTTT	CASSPYLSGRLTTLDTQYF	TRBD2	TRBV18	TRBJ2-3	-	19
TGTGCCAGCACCCAGGTGGGGGGCAGTGGTGAAAAACTGTTTTTT	CASTQVGGSGEKLFF	-	TRBV5-6	TRBJ1-4	once	15